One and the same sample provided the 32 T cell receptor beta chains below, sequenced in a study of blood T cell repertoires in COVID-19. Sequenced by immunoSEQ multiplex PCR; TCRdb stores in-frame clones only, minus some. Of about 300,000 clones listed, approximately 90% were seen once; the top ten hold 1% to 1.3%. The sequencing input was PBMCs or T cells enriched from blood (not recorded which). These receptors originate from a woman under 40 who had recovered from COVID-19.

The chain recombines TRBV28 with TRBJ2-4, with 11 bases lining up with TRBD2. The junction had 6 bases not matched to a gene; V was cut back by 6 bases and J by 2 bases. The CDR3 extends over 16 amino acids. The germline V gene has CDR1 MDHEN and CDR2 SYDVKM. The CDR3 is CASSPTSGKPKNIQYF. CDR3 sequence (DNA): TGTGCCAGCAGCCCGACTAGCGGGAAACCCAAAAACATTCAGTACTTC.

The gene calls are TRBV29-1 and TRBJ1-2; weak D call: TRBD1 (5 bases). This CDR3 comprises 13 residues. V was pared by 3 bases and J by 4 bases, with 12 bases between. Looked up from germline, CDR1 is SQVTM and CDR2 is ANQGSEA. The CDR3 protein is CSVDSGGSYGYTF. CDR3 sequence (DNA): TGCAGCGTTGACAGCGGGGGAAGCTATGGCTACACCTTC.

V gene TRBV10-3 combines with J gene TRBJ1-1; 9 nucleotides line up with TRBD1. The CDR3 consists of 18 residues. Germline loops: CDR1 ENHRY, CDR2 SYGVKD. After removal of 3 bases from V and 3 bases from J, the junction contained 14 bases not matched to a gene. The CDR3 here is CAISDLLPKQGADTEAFF. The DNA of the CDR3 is TGTGCCATCAGTGATCTTCTACCCAAACAGGGGGCGGACACTGAAGCTTTCTTT.

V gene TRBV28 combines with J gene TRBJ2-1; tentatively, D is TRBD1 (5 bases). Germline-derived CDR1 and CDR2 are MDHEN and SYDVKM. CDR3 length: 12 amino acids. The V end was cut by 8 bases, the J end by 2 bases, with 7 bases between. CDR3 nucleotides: TGTGCCAGCGTGGGGCCCTACAATGAGCAGTTCTTC. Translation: CASVGPYNEQFF.

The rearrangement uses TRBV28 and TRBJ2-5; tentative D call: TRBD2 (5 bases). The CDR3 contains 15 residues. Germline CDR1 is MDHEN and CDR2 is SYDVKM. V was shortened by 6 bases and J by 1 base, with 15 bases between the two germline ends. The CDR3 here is CASSHSLRGQETQYF. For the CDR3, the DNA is TGTGCCAGCAGCCACTCCTTACGGGGCCAAGAGACCCAGTACTTC. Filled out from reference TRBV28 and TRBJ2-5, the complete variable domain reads DVKVTQSSRYLVKRTGEKVFLECVQDMDHENMFWYRQDPGLGLRLIYFSYDVKMKEKGDIPEGYSVSREKKERFSLILESASTNQTSMYLCASSHSLRGQETQYFGPGTRLLVL.

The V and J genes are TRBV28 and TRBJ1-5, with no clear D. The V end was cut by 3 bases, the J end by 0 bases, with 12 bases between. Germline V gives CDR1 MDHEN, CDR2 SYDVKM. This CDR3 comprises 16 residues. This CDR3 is CASSFYREPSNQPQHF. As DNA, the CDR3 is TGTGCCAGCAGTTTCTACCGAGAACCTAGCAATCAGCCCCAGCATTTT.

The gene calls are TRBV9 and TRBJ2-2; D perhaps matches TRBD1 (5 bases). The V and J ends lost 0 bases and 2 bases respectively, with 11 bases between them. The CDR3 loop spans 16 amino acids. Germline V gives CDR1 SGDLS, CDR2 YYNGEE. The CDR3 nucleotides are TGTGCCAGCAGCGTAGGCAGTCAGGGAAACACCGGGGAGCTGTTTTTT. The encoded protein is CASSVGSQGNTGELFF.

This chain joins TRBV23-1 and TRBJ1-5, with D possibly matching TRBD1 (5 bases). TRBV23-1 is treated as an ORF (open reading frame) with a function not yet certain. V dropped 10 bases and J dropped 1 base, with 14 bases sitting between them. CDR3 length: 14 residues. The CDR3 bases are TGCGCCATGGATAGACAGTCCAGCAATCAGCCCCAGCATTTT. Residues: CAMDRQSSNQPQHF.

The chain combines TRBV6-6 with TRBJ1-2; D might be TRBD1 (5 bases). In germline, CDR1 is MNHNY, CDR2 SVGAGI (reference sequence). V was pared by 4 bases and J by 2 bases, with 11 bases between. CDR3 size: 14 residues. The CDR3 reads CASSSPDMNYGYTF. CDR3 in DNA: TGTGCCAGCAGTTCCCCGGACATGAACTATGGCTACACCTTC.

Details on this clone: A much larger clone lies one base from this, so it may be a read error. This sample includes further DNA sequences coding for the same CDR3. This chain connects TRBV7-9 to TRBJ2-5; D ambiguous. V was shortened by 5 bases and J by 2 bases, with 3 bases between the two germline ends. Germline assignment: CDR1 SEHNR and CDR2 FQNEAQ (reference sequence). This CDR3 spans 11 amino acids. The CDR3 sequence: CASSLQETQYF. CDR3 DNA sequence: TGTGCCAGCAGCCTACAAGAGACCCAGTACTTC.

The CDR3 DNA reads as TGTGCCAGCAGCTTAAAGGGACAGTTTTACAATGAGCAGTTCTTC. Its translation is CASSLKGQFYNEQFF. The rearrangement links TRBV11-3 to TRBJ2-1; TRBD1 agrees at 7 bases. The CDR3 spans 15 residues. Trimming at V came to 2 bases and at J to 4 bases, leaving 5 bases not matched to a gene. CDR1 is SGHNT and CDR2 is YENEEA in the germline V gene.

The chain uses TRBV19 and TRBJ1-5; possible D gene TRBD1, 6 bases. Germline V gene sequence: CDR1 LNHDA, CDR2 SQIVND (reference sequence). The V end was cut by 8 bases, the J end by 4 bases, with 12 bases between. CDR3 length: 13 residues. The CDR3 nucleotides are TGTGCCAGTGGGAGGGGGGAAAATCAGCCCCAGCATTTT. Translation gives CASGRGENQPQHF. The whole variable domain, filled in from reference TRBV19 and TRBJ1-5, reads DGGITQSPKYLFRKEGQNVTLSCEQNLNHDAMYWYRQDPGQGLRLIYYSQIVNDFQKGDIAEGYSVSREKKESFPLTVTSAQKNPTAFYLCASGRGENQPQHFGDGTRLSIL.

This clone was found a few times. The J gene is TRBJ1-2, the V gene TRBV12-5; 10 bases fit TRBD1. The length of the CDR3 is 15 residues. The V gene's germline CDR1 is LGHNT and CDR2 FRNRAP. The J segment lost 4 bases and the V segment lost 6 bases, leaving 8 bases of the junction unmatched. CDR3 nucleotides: TGTGCTAGTGGCCCAGGACAGGGGGTAGGCTATGGCTACACCTTC. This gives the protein CASGPGQGVGYGYTF.

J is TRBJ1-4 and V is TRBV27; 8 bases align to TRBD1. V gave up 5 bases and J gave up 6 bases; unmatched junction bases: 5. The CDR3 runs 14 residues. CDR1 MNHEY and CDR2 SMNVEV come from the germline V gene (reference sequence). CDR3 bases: TGTGCCAGCAGTCTCCGACAGGGGTATGAAAAACTGTTTTTT. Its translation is CASSLRQGYEKLFF.

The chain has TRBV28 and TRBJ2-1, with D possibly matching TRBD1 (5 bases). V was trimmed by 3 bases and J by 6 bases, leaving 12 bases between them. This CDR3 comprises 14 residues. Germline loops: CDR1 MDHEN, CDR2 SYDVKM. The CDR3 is CASSLQGTRNEQFF. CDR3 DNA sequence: TGTGCCAGCAGTTTGCAGGGTACCCGCAATGAGCAGTTCTTC.

Here the CDR3 DNA reads TGTGCCAGCAGTTTAAGGGACAGGACAACTAATGAAAAACTGTTTTTT. This sequence encodes CASSLRDRTTNEKLFF. The chain employs TRBV28 and TRBJ1-4, with TRBD1 identical over 8 bases. CDR1 and CDR2 from the germline V gene are MDHEN and SYDVKM. Losses at the gene ends were 2 bases for V and 0 bases for J; bases not matched to a gene: 2. The CDR3 runs 16 residues.

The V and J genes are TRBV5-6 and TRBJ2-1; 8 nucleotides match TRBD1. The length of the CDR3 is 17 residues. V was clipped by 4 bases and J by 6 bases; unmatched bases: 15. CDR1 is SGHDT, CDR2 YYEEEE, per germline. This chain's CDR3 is CASSIYGQGGTGNEQFF. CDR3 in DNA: TGTGCCAGCAGCATTTACGGACAGGGCGGAACGGGCAATGAGCAGTTCTTC.

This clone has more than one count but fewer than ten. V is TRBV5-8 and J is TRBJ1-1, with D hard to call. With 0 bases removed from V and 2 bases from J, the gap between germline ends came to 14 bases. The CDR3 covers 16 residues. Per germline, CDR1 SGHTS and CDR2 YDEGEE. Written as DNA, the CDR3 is TGTGCCAGCAGCTTGGAAGTTGGTGGACTTAACACTGAAGCTTTCTTT. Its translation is CASSLEVGGLNTEAFF.

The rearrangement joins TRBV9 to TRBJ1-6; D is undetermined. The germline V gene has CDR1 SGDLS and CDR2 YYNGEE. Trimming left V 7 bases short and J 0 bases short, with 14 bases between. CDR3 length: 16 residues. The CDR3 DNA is TGTGCCAGCGGGCAGGAGGCGAGCTCCTATAATTCACCCCTCCACTTT. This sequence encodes CASGQEASSYNSPLHF.

CDR3 region: CASSPGQGYTF. In DNA form, the CDR3 reads TGTGCCAGCAGTCCAGGGCAAGGCTACACCTTC. The chain combines TRBV28 with TRBJ1-2, with D tentatively TRBD1 (5 bases). Germline V lookup: CDR1 MDHEN, CDR2 SYDVKM. This CDR3 has 11 residues. The germline V and J ends were trimmed by 5 bases and 8 bases, with 9 bases remaining between them.

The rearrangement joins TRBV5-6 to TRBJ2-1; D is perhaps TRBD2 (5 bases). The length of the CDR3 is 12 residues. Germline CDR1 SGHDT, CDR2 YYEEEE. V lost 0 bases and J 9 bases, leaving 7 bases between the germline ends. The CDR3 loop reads CASSLASGEQFF. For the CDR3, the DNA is TGTGCCAGCAGCTTGGCCAGCGGTGAGCAGTTCTTC.

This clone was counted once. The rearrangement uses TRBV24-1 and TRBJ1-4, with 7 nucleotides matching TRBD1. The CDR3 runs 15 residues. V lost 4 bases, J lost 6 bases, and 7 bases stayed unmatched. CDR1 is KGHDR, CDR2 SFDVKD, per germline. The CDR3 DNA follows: TGTGCCACCAGTGACCCCGACAGGGACGATGAAAAACTGTTTTTT. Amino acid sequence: CATSDPDRDDEKLFF.

The CDR3 DNA is TGTGCCAGCAGCTGGGGACAGCCGGAGCAGTACTTC. Translated, it gives CASSWGQPEQYF. The chain has TRBV7-9 and TRBJ2-7; TRBD1 aligns across 7 bases. This CDR3 has 12 amino acids. Germline values: CDR1 SEHNR, CDR2 FQNEAQ (reference sequence). Losses at the gene ends were 4 bases for V and 7 bases for J; bases not matched to a gene: 4.

CDR3 amino acids: CASSAGLAGAHEQFF. CDR3 sequence (DNA): TGTGCCAGCAGCGCGGGACTAGCCGGAGCCCATGAGCAGTTCTTC. The chain uses TRBV9 and TRBJ2-1; 9 bases are shared with TRBD2. This CDR3 has 15 amino acids. Germline-derived CDR1 and CDR2 are SGDLS and YYNGEE. The J segment lost 8 bases and the V segment lost 3 bases, leaving 9 bases of the junction unmatched.

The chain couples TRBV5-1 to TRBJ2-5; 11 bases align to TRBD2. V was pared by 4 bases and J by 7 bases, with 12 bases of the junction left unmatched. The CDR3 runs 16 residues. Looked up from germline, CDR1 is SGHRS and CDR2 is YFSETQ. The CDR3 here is CASSPSRLAGPGTQYF. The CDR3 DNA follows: TGCGCCAGCAGCCCCTCCCGACTAGCGGGACCGGGGACCCAGTACTTC.

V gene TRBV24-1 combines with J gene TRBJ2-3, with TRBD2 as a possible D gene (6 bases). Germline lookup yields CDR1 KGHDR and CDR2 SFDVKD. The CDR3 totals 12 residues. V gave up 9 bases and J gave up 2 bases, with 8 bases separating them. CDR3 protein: CATGGTTDTQYF. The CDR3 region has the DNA TGTGCCACCGGAGGGACCACAGATACGCAGTATTTT.

CDR3 amino acids: CASSLGPAGNEQFF. In DNA form, the CDR3 reads TGCGCCAGCAGCTTGGGACCGGCGGGCAATGAGCAGTTCTTC. This rearrangement joins TRBV5-1 to TRBJ2-1; a weak D match, TRBD2 (5 bases). Trimming took 0 bases from V and 6 from J, leaving 10 bases between them. The CDR3 contains 14 residues. CDR1 and CDR2 (germline): SGHRS, YFSETQ. Full variable domain (rest looked up from reference TRBV5-1 and TRBJ2-1): KAGVTQTPRYLIKTRGQQVTLSCSPISGHRSVSWYQQTPGQGLQFLFEYFSETQRNKGNFPGRFSGRQFSNSRSEMNVSTLELGDSALYLCASSLGPAGNEQFFGPGTRLTVL.

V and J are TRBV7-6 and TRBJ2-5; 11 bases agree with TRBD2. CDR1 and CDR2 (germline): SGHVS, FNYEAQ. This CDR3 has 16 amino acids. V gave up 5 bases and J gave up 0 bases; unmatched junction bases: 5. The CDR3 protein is CASSETSGSYQETQYF. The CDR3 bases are TGTGCCAGCAGCGAAACTAGCGGGAGCTACCAAGAGACCCAGTACTTC. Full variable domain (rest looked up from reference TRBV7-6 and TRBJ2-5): GAGVSQSPRYKVTKRGQDVALRCDPISGHVSLYWYRQALGQGPEFLTYFNYEAQQDKSGLPNDRFSAERPEGSISTLTIQRTEQRDSAMYRCASSETSGSYQETQYFGPGTRLLVL.

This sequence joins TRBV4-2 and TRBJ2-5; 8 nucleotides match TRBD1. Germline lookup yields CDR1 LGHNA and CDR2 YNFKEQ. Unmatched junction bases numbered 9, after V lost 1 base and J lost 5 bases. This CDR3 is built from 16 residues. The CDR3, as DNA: TGTGCCAGCAGCCAAGGACGAGACAGGGGTAGGGAGACCCAGTACTTC. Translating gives CASSQGRDRGRETQYF.

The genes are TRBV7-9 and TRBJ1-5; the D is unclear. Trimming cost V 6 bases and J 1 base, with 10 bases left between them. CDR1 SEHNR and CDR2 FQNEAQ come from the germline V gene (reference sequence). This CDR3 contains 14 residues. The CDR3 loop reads CASSTQESNQPQHF. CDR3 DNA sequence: TGTGCCAGCAGTACTCAGGAAAGCAATCAGCCCCAGCATTTT.

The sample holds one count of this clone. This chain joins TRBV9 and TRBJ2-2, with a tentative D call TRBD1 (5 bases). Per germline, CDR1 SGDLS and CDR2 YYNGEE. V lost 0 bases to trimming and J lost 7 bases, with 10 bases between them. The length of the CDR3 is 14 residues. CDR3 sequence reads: CASSVGWGNGELFF. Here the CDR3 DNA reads TGTGCCAGCAGCGTAGGGTGGGGCAACGGGGAGCTGTTTTTT.

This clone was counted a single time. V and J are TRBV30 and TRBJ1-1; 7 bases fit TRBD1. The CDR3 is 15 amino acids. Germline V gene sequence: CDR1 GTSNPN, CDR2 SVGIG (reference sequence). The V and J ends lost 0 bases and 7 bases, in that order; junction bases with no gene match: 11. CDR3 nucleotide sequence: TGTGCCTGGAGTGTAAGGGCAGGGGGTAATTTTGAAGCTTTCTTT. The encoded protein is CAWSVRAGGNFEAFF.